Shown below are 2 T cell receptor beta chains from a single sample sequenced in a study of cytomegalovirus exposure and HLA in healthy donors. PCR amplification relied on 60 Vbeta primers (plus 13 Jbeta primers). Method: immunoSEQ multiplex PCR; TCRdb's copy keeps in-frame clones and lacks some. The table records 150,000 to 200,000 clones, around 83% of them present only once. The sequencing sample was made of PBMCs. The receptors originated from a woman between 18 and 30 years old in good health and CMV-seronegative.

This chain links TRBV7-2 with TRBJ2-5, with TRBD2 matching over 9 bases. The CDR3 has 16 residues. CDR1 SGHTA and CDR2 FQGNSA come from the germline V gene. The trim removed 3 bases at V and 1 base at J, leaving 6 bases unmatched. The CDR3 is CASSFNSGGLQETQYF. The CDR3 nucleotides read TGTGCCAGCAGCTTTAATAGCGGGGGCCTCCAAGAGACCCAGTACTTC.

This chain links TRBV27 with TRBJ1-2; D may be TRBD1 (6 bases). Trimming took off 1 base at V and 4 bases at J, with 19 bases between the two ends. CDR1 is MNHEY, CDR2 SMNVEV, per germline (reference sequence). The CDR3 contains 17 residues. The CDR3 DNA sequence: TGTGCCAGCAGTTTATGGACCTCCTCGGGACAAATCTATGGCTACACCTTC. It specifies CASSLWTSSGQIYGYTF.